One sample yielded the 9 T cell receptor beta chains listed below, sequenced in a study of T cell changes during pregnancy in multiple sclerosis. TCRdb keeps only in-frame clones here, not all; method: immunoSEQ multiplex PCR. The sample contains approximately 87,000 clones, 75% to 95% of which appear only once. The source was CD4+ T cells from peripheral blood mononuclear cells, collected in the second trimester of pregnancy. Receptors originate from a female donor with multiple sclerosis, enrolled in a pregnancy study.

The J gene is TRBJ2-2, the V gene TRBV6-6; D not resolved. V lost 7 bases, J lost 6 bases, and 9 bases lay in between. This CDR3 has 12 residues. Germline V lookup: CDR1 MNHNY, CDR2 SVGAGI (reference sequence). CDR3 in amino acids: CASKLAAGELFF. CDR3 sequence (DNA): TGTGCCAGCAAGCTCGCCGCCGGGGAGCTGTTTTTT.

This rearrangement joins TRBV5-4 to TRBJ2-3, with 8 bases aligning to TRBD2. This CDR3 comprises 14 residues. CDR1 and CDR2 from the germline V gene are SGHNT and YYREEE (reference sequence). V was pared by 1 base and J by 5 bases, with 3 bases of the junction left unmatched. This CDR3 reads CASSLRLARDTQYF. CDR3 bases: TGTGCCAGCAGCTTGCGACTAGCGCGAGATACGCAGTATTTT. Based on the CDR3 plus reference TRBV5-4 and TRBJ2-3, the full variable domain is ETGVTQSPTHLIKTRGQQVTLRCSSQSGHNTVSWYQQALGQGPQFIFQYYREEENGRGNFPPRFSGLQFPNYSSELNVNALELDDSALYLCASSLRLARDTQYFGPGTRLTVL.

This clone was observed a handful of times. V is TRBV30 and J is TRBJ1-4; TRBD1 agrees at 8 bases. Germline V gives CDR1 GTSNPN, CDR2 SVGIG (reference sequence). The length of the CDR3 is 13 residues. V gave up 4 bases and J gave up 3 bases; unmatched junction bases: 1. CDR3 DNA sequence: TGTGCCTGGAAGGACAGGGCTAATGAAAAACTGTTTTTT. Its protein product is CAWKDRANEKLFF.

This clone appeared a single time. The chain joins TRBV18 to TRBJ1-1, with 7 bases fitting TRBD1. The CDR3 totals 14 residues. The V segment lost 6 bases and the J segment 2 bases; nucleotides outside the gene matches: 6. CDR1 is KGHSH and CDR2 is LQKENI in the germline V gene. The CDR3 sequence is CASSPGQINTEAFF. For the CDR3, the DNA is TGTGCCAGCTCGCCGGGACAGATAAACACTGAAGCTTTCTTT.

This clone was seen a handful of times. The rearrangement uses TRBV27 and TRBJ1-2; 10 nucleotides align to TRBD1. Germline CDR1 MNHEY, CDR2 SMNVEV (reference sequence). The CDR3 is made up of 13 amino acids. V was clipped by 5 bases and J by 8 bases; unmatched bases: 5. CDR3 DNA sequence: TGTGCCAGCAGTACGGGGGACAGGGGAGGCTACACCTTC. It is translated as CASSTGDRGGYTF.

The chain links TRBV6-1 to TRBJ2-1; perhaps TRBD2 as D (6 bases). The CDR3 spans 12 residues. CDR1 MNHNS and CDR2 SASEGT come from the germline V gene. Trimming stripped 3 bases from V and 8 bases from J, with 8 bases between. Written as DNA, the CDR3 is TGTGCCAGCAGTGACAGGGAGGATGAGCAGTTCTTC. Translating it yields CASSDREDEQFF.

The CDR3: CASSQGGTSSFQETQYF. The CDR3 coding sequence is TGCGCCAGCAGCCAGGGGGGGACTAGCAGCTTCCAAGAGACCCAGTACTTC. J is TRBJ2-5 and V is TRBV4-1; the match to TRBD2 covers 9 bases. This CDR3 is built from 17 residues. Germline V CDR1 and CDR2: MGHRA, YSYEKL. J lost 1 base, V lost 3 bases, and 9 bases had no gene match.

This chain joins TRBV9 and TRBJ1-2, with D maybe TRBD1 (6 bases). Deletions cut 0 bases from V and 8 bases from J, with 14 bases between. Germline V CDR1 and CDR2: SGDLS, YYNGEE. The CDR3 is made up of 14 amino acids. CDR3 loop: CASSVGPLDSGYTF. DNA for the CDR3: TGTGCCAGCAGCGTAGGGCCCCTGGACAGCGGCTACACCTTC.

The chain recombines TRBV30 with TRBJ1-1; 9 nucleotides agree with TRBD1. The J segment lost 4 bases and the V segment lost 2 bases, leaving 2 bases of the junction unmatched. The germline CDR1 and CDR2 sequences are GTSNPN and SVGIG (reference sequence). This CDR3 has 13 residues. CDR3 sequence reads: CAWSRDRATEAFF. In nucleotides, the CDR3 is TGTGCCTGGAGTAGGGACAGGGCCACTGAAGCTTTCTTT.